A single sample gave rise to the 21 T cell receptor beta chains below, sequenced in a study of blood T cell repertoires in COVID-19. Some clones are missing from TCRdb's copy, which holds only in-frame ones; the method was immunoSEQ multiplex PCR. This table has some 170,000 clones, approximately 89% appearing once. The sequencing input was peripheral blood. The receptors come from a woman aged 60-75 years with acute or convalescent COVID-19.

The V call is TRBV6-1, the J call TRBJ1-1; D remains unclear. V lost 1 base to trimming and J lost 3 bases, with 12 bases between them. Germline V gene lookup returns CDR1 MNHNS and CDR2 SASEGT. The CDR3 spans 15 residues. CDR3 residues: CASSEVGVGDTEAFF. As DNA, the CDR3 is TGTGCCAGCAGTGAAGTCGGGGTAGGAGACACTGAAGCTTTCTTT.

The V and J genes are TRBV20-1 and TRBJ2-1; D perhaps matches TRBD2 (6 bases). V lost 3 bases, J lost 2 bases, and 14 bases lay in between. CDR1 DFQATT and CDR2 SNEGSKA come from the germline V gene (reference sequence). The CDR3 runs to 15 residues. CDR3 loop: CSASSPRTTYNEQFF. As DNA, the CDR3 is TGCAGTGCTAGTAGTCCCCGGACTACCTACAATGAGCAGTTCTTC.

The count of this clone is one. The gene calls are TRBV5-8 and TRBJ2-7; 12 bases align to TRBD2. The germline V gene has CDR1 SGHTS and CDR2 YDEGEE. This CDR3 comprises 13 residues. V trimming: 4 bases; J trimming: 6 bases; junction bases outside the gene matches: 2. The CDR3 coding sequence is TGTGCCAGCAGCCGACTAGCGGGAGTCGAGCAGTACTTC. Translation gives CASSRLAGVEQYF.

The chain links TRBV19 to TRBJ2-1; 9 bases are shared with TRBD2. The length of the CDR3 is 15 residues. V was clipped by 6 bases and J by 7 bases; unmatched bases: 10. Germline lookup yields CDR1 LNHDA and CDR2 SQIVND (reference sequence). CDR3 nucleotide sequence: TGTGCCAGTAGAGGGGGACTAGCCCCCGGGAATGAGCAGTTCTTC. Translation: CASRGGLAPGNEQFF.

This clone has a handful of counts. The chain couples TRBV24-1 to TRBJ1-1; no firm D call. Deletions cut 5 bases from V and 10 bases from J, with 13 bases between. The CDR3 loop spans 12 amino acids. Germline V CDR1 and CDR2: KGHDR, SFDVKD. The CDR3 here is CATSGGPGRAFF. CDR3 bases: TGTGCCACCAGTGGGGGTCCGGGGAGAGCTTTCTTT.

The CDR3 DNA reads TGTGCCAGCAGCCAAGACCCCTTCGGTGTGGACACTGAAGCTTTCTTT. Its translation: CASSQDPFGVDTEAFF. This chain joins TRBV14 and TRBJ1-1, with D unclear. The CDR3 is made up of 16 amino acids. Germline V gene data show CDR1 as SGHDN and CDR2 as FVKESK. V lost 0 bases, J lost 3 bases, and 14 bases lay in between.

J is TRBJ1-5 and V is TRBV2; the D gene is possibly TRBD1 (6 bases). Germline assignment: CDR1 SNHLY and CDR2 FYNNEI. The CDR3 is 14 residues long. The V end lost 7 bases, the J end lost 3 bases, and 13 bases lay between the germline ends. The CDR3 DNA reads TGTGCCAGCATAGGGGGGGGAGTCAATCAGCCCCAGCATTTT. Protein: CASIGGGVNQPQHF.

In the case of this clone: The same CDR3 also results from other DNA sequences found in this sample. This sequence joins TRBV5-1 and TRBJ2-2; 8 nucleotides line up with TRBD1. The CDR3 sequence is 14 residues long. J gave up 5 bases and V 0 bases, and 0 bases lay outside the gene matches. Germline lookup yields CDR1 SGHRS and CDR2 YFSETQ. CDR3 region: CASSLDRGTGELFF. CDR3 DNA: TGCGCCAGCAGCTTGGACAGGGGGACCGGGGAGCTGTTTTTT.

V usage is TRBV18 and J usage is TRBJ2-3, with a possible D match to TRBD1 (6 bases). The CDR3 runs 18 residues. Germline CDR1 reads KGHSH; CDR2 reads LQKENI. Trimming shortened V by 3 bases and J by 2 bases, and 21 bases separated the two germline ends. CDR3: CASSPTLSNLGATDTQYF. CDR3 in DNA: TGTGCCAGCTCACCTACGTTATCCAATTTGGGGGCCACAGATACGCAGTATTTT.

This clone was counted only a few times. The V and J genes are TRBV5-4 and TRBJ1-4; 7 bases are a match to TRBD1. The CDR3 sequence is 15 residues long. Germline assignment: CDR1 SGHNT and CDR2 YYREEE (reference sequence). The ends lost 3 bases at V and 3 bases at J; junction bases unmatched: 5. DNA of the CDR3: TGTGCCAGCAGCTGGAAGGGGGCTCCTAATGAAAAACTGTTTTTT. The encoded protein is CASSWKGAPNEKLFF.

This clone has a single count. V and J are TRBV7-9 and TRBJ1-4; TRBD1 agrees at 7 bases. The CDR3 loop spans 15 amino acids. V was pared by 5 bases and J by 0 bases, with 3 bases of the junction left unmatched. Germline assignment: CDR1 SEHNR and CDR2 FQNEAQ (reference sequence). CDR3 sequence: CASSRTGTTNEKLFF. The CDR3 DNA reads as TGTGCCAGCAGCCGGACAGGCACAACTAATGAAAAACTGTTTTTT.

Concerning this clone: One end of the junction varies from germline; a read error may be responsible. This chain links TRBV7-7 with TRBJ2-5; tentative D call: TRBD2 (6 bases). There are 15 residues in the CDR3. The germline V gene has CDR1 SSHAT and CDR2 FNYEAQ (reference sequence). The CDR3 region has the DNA TGTGCTAGCAGCCGACGAGCGGGCGGACAAGAGACCCAGTACTTC. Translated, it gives CASSRRAGGQETQYF.

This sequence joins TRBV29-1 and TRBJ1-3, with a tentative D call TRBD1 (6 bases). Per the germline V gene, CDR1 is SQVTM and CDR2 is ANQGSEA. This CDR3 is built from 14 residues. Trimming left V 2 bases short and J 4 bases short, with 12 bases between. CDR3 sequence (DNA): TGCAGCGTTGAAAAGGCAGGGGCAGGAAACACCATATATTTT. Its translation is CSVEKAGAGNTIYF.

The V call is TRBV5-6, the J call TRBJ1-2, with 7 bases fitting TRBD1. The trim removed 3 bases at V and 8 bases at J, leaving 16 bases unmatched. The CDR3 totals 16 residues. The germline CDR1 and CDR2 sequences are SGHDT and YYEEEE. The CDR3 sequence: CASSSTNEHTGDGYTF. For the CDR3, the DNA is TGTGCCAGCAGCTCGACAAACGAACACACAGGGGACGGCTACACCTTC.

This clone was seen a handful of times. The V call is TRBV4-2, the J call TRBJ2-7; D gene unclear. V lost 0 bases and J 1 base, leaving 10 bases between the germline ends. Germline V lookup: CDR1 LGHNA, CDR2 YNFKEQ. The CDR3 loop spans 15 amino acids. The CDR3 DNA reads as TGTGCCAGCAGCCAAGACCACAGCCCTTCCTACGAGCAGTACTTC. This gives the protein CASSQDHSPSYEQYF.

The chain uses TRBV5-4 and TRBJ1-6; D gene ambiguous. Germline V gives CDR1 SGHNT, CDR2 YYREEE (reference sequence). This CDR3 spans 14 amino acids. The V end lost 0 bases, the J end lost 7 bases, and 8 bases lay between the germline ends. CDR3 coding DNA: TGTGCCAGCAGCTTGGCCGGGGAAAATTCACCCCTCCACTTT. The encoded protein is CASSLAGENSPLHF.

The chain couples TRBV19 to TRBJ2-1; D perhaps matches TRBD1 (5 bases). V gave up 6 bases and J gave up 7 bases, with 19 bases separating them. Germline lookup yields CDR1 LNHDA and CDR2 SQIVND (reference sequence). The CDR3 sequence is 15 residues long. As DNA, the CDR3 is TGTGCCAGTAGGAGCAGGGTTAGGGTAGGGAATGAGCAGTTCTTC. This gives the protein CASRSRVRVGNEQFF.

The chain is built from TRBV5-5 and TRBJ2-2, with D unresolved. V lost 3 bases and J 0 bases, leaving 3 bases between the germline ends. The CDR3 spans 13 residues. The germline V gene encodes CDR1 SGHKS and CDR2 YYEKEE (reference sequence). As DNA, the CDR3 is TGTGCCAGCAGCTCTACGAACACCGGGGAGCTGTTTTTT. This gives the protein CASSSTNTGELFF.

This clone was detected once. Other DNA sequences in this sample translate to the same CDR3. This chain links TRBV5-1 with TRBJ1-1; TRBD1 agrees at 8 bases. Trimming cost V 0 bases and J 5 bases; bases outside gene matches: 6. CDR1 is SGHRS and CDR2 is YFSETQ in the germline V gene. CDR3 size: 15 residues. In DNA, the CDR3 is TGCGCCAGCAGCTTGGCCCCTGGACAGGGAACTGAAGCTTTCTTT. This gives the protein CASSLAPGQGTEAFF.

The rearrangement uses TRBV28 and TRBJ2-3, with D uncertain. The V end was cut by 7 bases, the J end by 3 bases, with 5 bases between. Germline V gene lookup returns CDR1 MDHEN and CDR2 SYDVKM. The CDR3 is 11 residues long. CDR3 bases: TGTGCCAGCACGAGGACAGATACGCAGTATTTT. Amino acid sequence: CASTRTDTQYF.

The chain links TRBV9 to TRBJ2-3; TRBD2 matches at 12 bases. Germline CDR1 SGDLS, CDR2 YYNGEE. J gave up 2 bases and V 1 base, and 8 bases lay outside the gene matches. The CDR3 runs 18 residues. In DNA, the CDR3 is TGTGCCAGCAGCGTAACCCCGACTAGCGGGAGTCTCACAGATACGCAGTATTTT. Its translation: CASSVTPTSGSLTDTQYF.